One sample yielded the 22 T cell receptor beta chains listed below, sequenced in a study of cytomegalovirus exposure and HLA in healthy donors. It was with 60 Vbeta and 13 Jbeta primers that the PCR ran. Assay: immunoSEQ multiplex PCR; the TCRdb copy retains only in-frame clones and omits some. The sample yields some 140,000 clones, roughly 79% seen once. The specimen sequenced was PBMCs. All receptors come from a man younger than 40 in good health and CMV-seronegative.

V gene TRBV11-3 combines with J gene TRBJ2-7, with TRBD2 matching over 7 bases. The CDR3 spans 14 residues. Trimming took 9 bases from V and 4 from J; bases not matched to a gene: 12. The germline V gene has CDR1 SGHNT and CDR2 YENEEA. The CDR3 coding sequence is TGTGCCAGTTCACGCGGGGGTACTTCGTACGAGCAGTACTTC. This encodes CASSRGGTSYEQYF.

The CDR3 loop reads CASSIPGQGNYEQYF. CDR3 nucleotides: TGTGCCAGTAGTATCCCCGGGCAGGGCAACTACGAGCAGTACTTC. This chain joins TRBV19 and TRBJ2-7, with D maybe TRBD1 (5 bases). There are 15 residues in the CDR3. Trimming cost V 3 bases and J 3 bases, with 15 bases left between them. Germline CDR1 LNHDA, CDR2 SQIVND (reference sequence).

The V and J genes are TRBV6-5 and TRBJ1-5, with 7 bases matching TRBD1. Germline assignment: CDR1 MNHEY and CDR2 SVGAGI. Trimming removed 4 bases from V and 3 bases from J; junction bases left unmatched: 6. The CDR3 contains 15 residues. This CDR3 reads CASSLYRGFNQPQHF. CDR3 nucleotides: TGTGCCAGCAGTTTATACAGGGGATTCAATCAGCCCCAGCATTTT.

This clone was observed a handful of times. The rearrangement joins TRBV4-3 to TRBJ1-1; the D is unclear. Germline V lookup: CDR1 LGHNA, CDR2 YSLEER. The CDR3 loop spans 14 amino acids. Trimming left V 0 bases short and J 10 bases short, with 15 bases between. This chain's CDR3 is CASSQDYSRGLAFF. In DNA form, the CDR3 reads TGCGCCAGCAGCCAAGATTATTCTCGAGGGTTAGCTTTCTTT.

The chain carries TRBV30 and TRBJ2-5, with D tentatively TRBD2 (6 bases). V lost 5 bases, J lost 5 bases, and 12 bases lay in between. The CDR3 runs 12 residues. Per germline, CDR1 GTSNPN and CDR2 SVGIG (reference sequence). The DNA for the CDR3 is TGTGCCTGGGGTAGCGGTCGGGAGACCCAGTACTTC. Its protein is CAWGSGRETQYF.

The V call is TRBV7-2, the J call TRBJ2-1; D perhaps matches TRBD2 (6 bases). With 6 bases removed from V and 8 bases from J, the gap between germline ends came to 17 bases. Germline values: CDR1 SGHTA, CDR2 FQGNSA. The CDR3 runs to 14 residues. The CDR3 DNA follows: TGTGCCAGCAGTTCGATGCGGGGATTTGATGAGCAGTTCTTC. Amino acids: CASSSMRGFDEQFF.

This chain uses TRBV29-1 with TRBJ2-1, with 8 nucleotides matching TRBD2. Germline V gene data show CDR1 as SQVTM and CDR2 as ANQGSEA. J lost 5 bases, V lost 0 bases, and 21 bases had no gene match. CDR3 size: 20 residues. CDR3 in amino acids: CSVEDLGSGVAGSRHNEQFF. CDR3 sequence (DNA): TGCAGCGTTGAAGATCTGGGTAGCGGGGTGGCGGGTTCTCGGCACAATGAGCAGTTCTTC.

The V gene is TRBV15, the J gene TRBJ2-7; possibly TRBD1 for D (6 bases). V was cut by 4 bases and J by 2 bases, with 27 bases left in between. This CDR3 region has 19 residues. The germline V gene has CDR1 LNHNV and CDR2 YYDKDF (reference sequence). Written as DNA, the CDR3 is TGTGCCACCAGCACTACTTCGCGTTTCGGACAGCCTACTGCCTACGAGCAGTACTTC. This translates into CATSTTSRFGQPTAYEQYF.

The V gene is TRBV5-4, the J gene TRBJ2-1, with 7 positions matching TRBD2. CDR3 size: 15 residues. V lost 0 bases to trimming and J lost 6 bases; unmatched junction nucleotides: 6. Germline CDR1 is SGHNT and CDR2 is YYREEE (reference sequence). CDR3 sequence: CASSLGGLGANEQFF. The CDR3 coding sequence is TGTGCCAGCAGCTTGGGAGGACTAGGTGCCAATGAGCAGTTCTTC.

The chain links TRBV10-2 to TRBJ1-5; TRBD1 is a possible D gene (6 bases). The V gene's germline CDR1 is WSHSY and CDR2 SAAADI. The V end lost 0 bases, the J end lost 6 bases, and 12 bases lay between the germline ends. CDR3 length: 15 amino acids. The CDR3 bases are TGCGCCAGCAGTGAGTCTTCGGGGGGCGGTCAGCCCCAGCATTTT. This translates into CASSESSGGGQPQHF.

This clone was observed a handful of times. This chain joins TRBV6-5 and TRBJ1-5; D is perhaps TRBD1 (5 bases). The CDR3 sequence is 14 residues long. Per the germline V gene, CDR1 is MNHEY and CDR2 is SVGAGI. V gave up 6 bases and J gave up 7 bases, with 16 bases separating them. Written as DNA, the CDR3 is TGTGCCAGCAGCCTCGCGGCAGGGAACCAGCCCCAGCATTTT. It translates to CASSLAAGNQPQHF.

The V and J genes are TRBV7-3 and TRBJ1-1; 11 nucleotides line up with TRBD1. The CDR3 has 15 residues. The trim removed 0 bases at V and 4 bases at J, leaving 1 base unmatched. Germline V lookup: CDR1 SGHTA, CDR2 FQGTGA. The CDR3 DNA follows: TGTGCCAGCAGCTTAACCGGACAGGGGGCCACTGAAGCTTTCTTT. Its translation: CASSLTGQGATEAFF.

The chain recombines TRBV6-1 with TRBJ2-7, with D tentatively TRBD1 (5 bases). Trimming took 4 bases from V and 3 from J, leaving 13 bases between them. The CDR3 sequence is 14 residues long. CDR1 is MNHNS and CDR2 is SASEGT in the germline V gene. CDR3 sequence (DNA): TGTGCCAGCAGTGTGGTACAGGACATCTACGAGCAGTACTTC. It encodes CASSVVQDIYEQYF.

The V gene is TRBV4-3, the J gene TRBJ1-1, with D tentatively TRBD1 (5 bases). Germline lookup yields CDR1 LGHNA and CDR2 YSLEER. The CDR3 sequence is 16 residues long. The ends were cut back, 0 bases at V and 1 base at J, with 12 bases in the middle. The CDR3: CASSQDPQGGNTEAFF. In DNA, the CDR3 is TGCGCCAGCAGCCAAGATCCTCAGGGAGGGAACACTGAAGCTTTCTTT.

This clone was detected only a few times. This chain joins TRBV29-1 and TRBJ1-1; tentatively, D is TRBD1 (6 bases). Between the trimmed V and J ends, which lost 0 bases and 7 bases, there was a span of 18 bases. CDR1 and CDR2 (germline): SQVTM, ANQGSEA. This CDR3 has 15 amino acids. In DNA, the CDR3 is TGCAGCGTTGAAGAGATGGGCAGGGGAGAGGGTGAAGCTTTCTTT. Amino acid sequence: CSVEEMGRGEGEAFF. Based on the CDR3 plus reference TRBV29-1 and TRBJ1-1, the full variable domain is SAVISQKPSRDICQRGTSLTIQCQVDSQVTMMFWYRQQPGQSLTLIATANQGSEATYESGFVIDKFPISRPNLTFSTLTVSNMSPEDSSIYLCSVEEMGRGEGEAFFGQGTRLTVV.

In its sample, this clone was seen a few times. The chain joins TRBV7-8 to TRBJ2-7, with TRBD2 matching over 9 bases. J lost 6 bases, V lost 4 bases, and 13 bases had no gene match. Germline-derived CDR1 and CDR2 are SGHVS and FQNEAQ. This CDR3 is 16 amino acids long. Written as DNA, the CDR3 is TGTGCCAGCAGCTCCTCGGTGGGGCGGGGGGGCTCCGAGCAGTACTTC. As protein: CASSSSVGRGGSEQYF. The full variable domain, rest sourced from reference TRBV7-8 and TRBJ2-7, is GAGVSQSPRYKVAKRGQDVALRCDPISGHVSLFWYQQALGQGPEFLTYFQNEAQLDKSGLPSDRFFAERPEGSVSTLKIQRTQQEDSAVYLCASSSSVGRGGSEQYFGPGTRLTVT.

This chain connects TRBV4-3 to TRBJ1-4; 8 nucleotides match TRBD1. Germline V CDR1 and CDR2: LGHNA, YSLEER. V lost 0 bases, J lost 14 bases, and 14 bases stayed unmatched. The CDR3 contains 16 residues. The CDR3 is CASSQDRRQGIDWLFF. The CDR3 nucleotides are TGCGCCAGCAGCCAAGATAGGAGACAGGGGATAGATTGGCTGTTTTTT.

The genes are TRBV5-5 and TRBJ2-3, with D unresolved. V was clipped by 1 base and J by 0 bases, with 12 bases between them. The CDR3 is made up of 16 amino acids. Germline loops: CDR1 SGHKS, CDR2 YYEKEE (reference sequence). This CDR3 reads CASSLQQPQSTDTQYF. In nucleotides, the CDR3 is TGTGCCAGCAGCTTGCAACAACCACAAAGCACAGATACGCAGTATTTT.

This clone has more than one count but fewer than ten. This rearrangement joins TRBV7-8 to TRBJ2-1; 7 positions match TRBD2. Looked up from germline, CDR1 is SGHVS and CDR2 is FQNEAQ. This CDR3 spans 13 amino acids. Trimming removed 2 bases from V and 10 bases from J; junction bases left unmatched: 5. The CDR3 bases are TGTGCCAGCAGCTTAACGGGAGGATGGGAGCAGTTCTTC. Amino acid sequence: CASSLTGGWEQFF.

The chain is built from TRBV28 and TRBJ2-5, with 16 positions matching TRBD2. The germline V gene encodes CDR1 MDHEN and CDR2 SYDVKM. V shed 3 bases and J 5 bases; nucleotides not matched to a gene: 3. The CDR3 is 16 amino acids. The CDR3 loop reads CASSLGLAGGLETQYF. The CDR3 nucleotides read TGTGCCAGCAGTTTGGGACTAGCGGGAGGGCTGGAGACCCAGTACTTC.

CDR3 in amino acids: CASSSPGGANTEAFF. CDR3 DNA: TGTGCCAGCAGCTCCCCGGGAGGGGCGAACACTGAAGCTTTCTTT. This chain joins TRBV28 and TRBJ1-1; a possible D gene is TRBD1 (5 bases). The CDR3 spans 15 residues. Looked up from germline, CDR1 is MDHEN and CDR2 is SYDVKM. V was pared by 6 bases and J by 1 base, with 15 bases between. The full variable domain, in which reference TRBV28 and TRBJ1-1 provide the parts outside the CDR3, is DVKVTQSSRYLVKRTGEKVFLECVQDMDHENMFWYRQDPGLGLRLIYFSYDVKMKEKGDIPEGYSVSREKKERFSLILESASTNQTSMYLCASSSPGGANTEAFFGQGTRLTVV.

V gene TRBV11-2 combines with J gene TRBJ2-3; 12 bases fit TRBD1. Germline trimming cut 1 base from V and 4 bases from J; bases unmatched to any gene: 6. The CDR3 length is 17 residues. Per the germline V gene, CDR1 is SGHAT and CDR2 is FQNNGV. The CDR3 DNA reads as TGTGCCAGCAGCTTAGTAGGGGGGACAGGGGGCTCAGATACGCAGTATTTT. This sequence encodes CASSLVGGTGGSDTQYF.